The 11 T cell receptor beta chains reported below all come from one sample, sequenced in a study of blood T cell repertoires in COVID-19. Clones were read by immunoSEQ multiplex PCR, and TCRdb kept only the in-frame ones, dropping some. The sample shows 200,000 to 300,000 clones, around 88% of them seen only once. The source material was PBMCs or T cells enriched from blood (not recorded which). The receptor set was obtained from a woman between 35 and 50 years old with acute COVID-19.

The V and J genes are TRBV7-2 and TRBJ2-3; D gene uncertain. There are 14 residues in the CDR3. CDR1 is SGHTA and CDR2 is FQGNSA in the germline V gene. V shed 5 bases and J shed 5 bases, with 14 bases lying between them. This chain's CDR3 is CASSARLRLDTQYF. CDR3 nucleotides: TGTGCCAGCAGCGCAAGGTTGCGGCTAGATACGCAGTATTTT. Full variable domain (rest looked up from reference TRBV7-2 and TRBJ2-3): GAGVSQSPSNKVTEKGKDVELRCDPISGHTALYWYRQSLGQGLEFLIYFQGNSAPDKSGLPSDRFSAERTGGSVSTLTIQRTQQEDSAVYLCASSARLRLDTQYFGPGTRLTVL.

This clone has just one count. V gene TRBV29-1 combines with J gene TRBJ1-2, with 7 nucleotides matching TRBD1. Looked up from germline, CDR1 is SQVTM and CDR2 is ANQGSEA. J was trimmed by 4 bases and V by 5 bases; bases with no gene match: 7. The CDR3 consists of 13 residues. CDR3 in DNA: TGCAGCGTTCGGGACAGCGTTTTCTATGGCTACACCTTC. Its protein is CSVRDSVFYGYTF.

The DNA of the CDR3 is TGCAGCGTTGAAGAGGGTCGACAGGGCGGCTACACCTTC. This gives the protein CSVEEGRQGGYTF. The genes are TRBV29-1 and TRBJ1-2; 7 positions match TRBD1. This CDR3 comprises 13 residues. Germline CDR1 and CDR2: SQVTM and ANQGSEA. With 0 bases clipped from V and 8 bases from J, the junction kept 6 bases outside the gene matches.

The chain has TRBV7-6 and TRBJ1-2; 7 nucleotides match TRBD1. CDR3 size: 16 residues. The V gene end was trimmed by 5 bases and the J gene end by 4 bases; junction bases not matched to a gene: 13. Germline V CDR1 and CDR2: SGHVS, FNYEAQ. The CDR3 DNA reads TGTGCCAGCAGCCCCACATACAGGGGACCCTCCTATGGCTACACCTTC. Encoded protein: CASSPTYRGPSYGYTF.

The chain employs TRBV11-3 and TRBJ1-3, with D uncertain. V gave up 5 bases and J gave up 3 bases, with 17 bases separating them. The CDR3 has 16 residues. Germline assignment: CDR1 SGHNT and CDR2 YENEEA. The CDR3: CASSPYRGLSGNTIYF. The CDR3 DNA reads TGTGCCAGCAGCCCATATCGGGGATTGAGTGGAAACACCATATATTTT.

V is TRBV7-2 and J is TRBJ1-5; perhaps TRBD1 as D (5 bases). Trimming shortened V by 5 bases and J by 4 bases, and 15 bases separated the two germline ends. The V gene's germline CDR1 is SGHTA and CDR2 FQGNSA. This CDR3 has 15 amino acids. The CDR3 loop reads CASSPDGGRNQPQHF. In DNA form, the CDR3 reads TGTGCCAGCAGCCCAGACGGGGGTCGGAATCAGCCCCAGCATTTT.

This clone was detected only a few times. The chain has TRBV27 and TRBJ1-2; D may be TRBD1 (5 bases). The germline V and J ends were trimmed by 5 bases and 4 bases, with 14 bases remaining between them. The CDR3 has 14 amino acids. The germline V gene encodes CDR1 MNHEY and CDR2 SMNVEV (reference sequence). The CDR3 loop reads CASSPTTDGYGYTF. In DNA, the CDR3 is TGTGCCAGCAGTCCCACGACAGACGGCTATGGCTACACCTTC.

This chain links TRBV5-1 with TRBJ1-6, with 7 bases aligning to TRBD1. V lost 4 bases and J lost 1; bases outside the gene matches: 8. The CDR3 is made up of 17 amino acids. Germline lookup yields CDR1 SGHRS and CDR2 YFSETQ. The DNA of the CDR3 is TGCGCCAGCAGCAATCGACAGGGTTCGTCCTATAATTCACCCCTCCACTTT. This sequence encodes CASSNRQGSSYNSPLHF.

The rearrangement uses TRBV30 and TRBJ1-1; the D gene is possibly TRBD1 (6 bases). There are 12 residues in the CDR3. Germline CDR1 and CDR2: GTSNPN and SVGIG (reference sequence). Trimming shortened V by 8 bases and J by 4 bases, and 14 bases separated the two germline ends. CDR3 nucleotides: TGTGCCGTAAGAACAGGGAGCACTGAAGCTTTCTTT. This encodes CAVRTGSTEAFF.

This chain connects TRBV2 to TRBJ1-4, with 11 positions matching TRBD1. Germline values: CDR1 SNHLY, CDR2 FYNNEI. V lost 6 bases and J lost 8; bases outside the gene matches: 8. The CDR3 covers 15 residues. The chain's CDR3 is CASSGDRGNGEKLFF. In DNA form, the CDR3 reads TGTGCCAGCAGCGGGGACAGGGGGAATGGAGAAAAACTGTTTTTT.

This chain uses TRBV6-5 with TRBJ1-1; TRBD1 might be the D (6 bases). With 7 bases removed from V and 5 bases from J, the gap between germline ends came to 20 bases. CDR3 size: 15 residues. The germline gives CDR1 MNHEY, CDR2 SVGAGI. CDR3 amino acids: CASTPAQGRRTEAFF. The CDR3 region has the DNA TGTGCCAGCACCCCAGCACAGGGCCGGCGTACTGAAGCTTTCTTT.